This T cell receptor beta chain came from a study of T cells after posttransplantation cyclophosphamide. J was trimmed by 7 bases and V by 6 bases; bases with no gene match: 3. The CDR3 is 14 residues long. CDR1 is SNHLY and CDR2 is FYNNEI in the germline V gene. Clones were read by immunoSEQ multiplex PCR, and TCRdb kept only the in-frame ones, dropping some. The repertoire includes 66,000 or so clones, 85% to 95% of them detected once, and about 3.1% sits in the top ten. The chain uses TRBV2 and TRBJ1-6, with 10 nucleotides matching TRBD1. Source material: PBMCs. This clonotype originated in a woman aged 30 to 39 in good health and a related stem cell transplant donor. The chain's CDR3 is CASSVGQGNSPLHF. In DNA form, the CDR3 reads TGTGCCAGCAGCGTGGGACAGGGGAATTCACCCCTCCACTTT.